Below, 21 T cell receptor beta chains from the same sample are listed, as sequenced in a study of identical twins. TCRdb re-analysed the 5' RACE reads in MiXCR, keeping a single row per CDR3 protein. This sample has approximately 620,000 distinct CDR3 sequences, with 8.5% to 9% found just once. This sample was shared with a second study, whose subject was yellow fever vaccine responses in identical twins.

Sequenced material: PBMCs. These receptor sequences come from a woman aged 18-35 years in good health.

At least ten counts were recorded for this clonotype. This chain connects TRBV5-1 to TRBJ1-5, with 8 bases lining up with TRBD1. Germline CDR1 reads SGHRS; CDR2 reads YFSETQ. The length of the CDR3 is 13 residues. Germline trimming cut 5 bases from V and 6 bases from J; bases unmatched to any gene: 4. The DNA of the CDR3 is TGCGCCAGCAGTCAGGGGGCTGGTCAGCCCCAGCATTTT. Translating gives CASSQGAGQPQHF.

In its sample, this clonotype was seen a few times. The rearrangement links TRBV4-1 to TRBJ2-5; 10 nucleotides line up with TRBD2. Per the germline V gene, CDR1 is MGHRA and CDR2 is YSYEKL. This CDR3 is 17 amino acids long. V shed 0 bases, J shed 4 bases, and the junction held 8 bases outside the gene matches. The CDR3 DNA reads TGCGCCAGCAGCCAAGAACCCAGCGGGGGGGCTCTAGAGACCCAGTACTTC. The encoded protein is CASSQEPSGGALETQYF.

This clonotype was seen only a few times. V and J are TRBV5-6 and TRBJ2-7; perhaps D is TRBD1 or TRBD2 (5 bases each). V was cut by 3 bases and J by 5 bases, with 21 bases left in between. CDR3 length equals 16 residues. The germline gives CDR1 SGHDT, CDR2 YYEEEE. The DNA of the CDR3 is TGTGCCAGCAGCTCATGGGGGATCGCCAACCGCCACGAGCAGTACTTC. Its protein is CASSSWGIANRHEQYF.

This clonotype was found many times. The V call is TRBV29-1, the J call TRBJ2-1, with D perhaps TRBD2 (6 bases). Germline loops: CDR1 SQVTM, CDR2 ANQGSEA. This CDR3 has 15 residues. The V and J ends lost 8 bases and 6 bases respectively, with 23 bases between them. The CDR3 spells CSRPLPPKTSNEQFF. DNA for the CDR3: TGCAGCCGGCCCTTACCGCCGAAGACTAGCAATGAGCAGTTCTTC.

The chain recombines TRBV7-9 with TRBJ2-2, with TRBD1 matching 9 bases. The V segment lost 5 bases and the J segment 6 bases; nucleotides outside the gene matches: 7. CDR1 and CDR2 from the germline V gene are SEHNR and FQNEAQ (reference sequence). The CDR3 consists of 15 residues. The DNA for the CDR3 is TGTGCCAGCAGCCCTTCCGGGACAGGGCCCGGGGAGCTGTTTTTT. Its translation: CASSPSGTGPGELFF.

This clonotype has only a few counts. The gene calls are TRBV6-4 and TRBJ2-3, with D unresolved. The CDR3 has 14 residues. CDR1 is MRHNA and CDR2 is SNTAGT in the germline V gene. V lost 7 bases, J lost 7 bases, and 18 bases lay in between. The CDR3 DNA follows: TGTGCCAGCACCCCCGTTTCCGGGTCTAATACGCAGTATTTT. Its protein product is CASTPVSGSNTQYF.

In its sample, this clonotype was seen a few times. The V and J genes are TRBV9 and TRBJ2-3, with 9 bases fitting TRBD2. The V gene's germline CDR1 is SGDLS and CDR2 YYNGEE. The CDR3 has 17 amino acids. J lost 4 bases, V lost 3 bases, and 12 bases had no gene match. The CDR3 sequence: CASSAGREGARSDTQYF. The CDR3 coding sequence is TGTGCCAGCAGCGCCGGGCGGGAGGGAGCACGATCAGATACGCAGTATTTT. Using reference TRBV9 and TRBJ2-3 for the parts outside the CDR3, the full variable domain is DSGVTQTPKHLITATGQRVTLRCSPRSGDLSVYWYQQSLDQGLQFLIQYYNGEERAKGNILERFSAQQFPDLHSELNLSSLELGDSALYFCASSAGREGARSDTQYFGPGTRLTVL.

This clonotype has more than one count but fewer than ten. The chain couples TRBV11-2 to TRBJ2-2; perhaps TRBD2 as D (7 bases). CDR1 is SGHAT, CDR2 FQNNGV, per germline. This CDR3 is built from 15 residues. Trimming removed 0 bases from V and 4 bases from J, with 9 bases in between. CDR3 DNA sequence: TGTGCCAGCAGCTTAGAGGGGGGGCGCACCGGGGAGCTGTTTTTT. Its protein product is CASSLEGGRTGELFF.

This clonotype was found many times. This sequence joins TRBV12-3 or TRBV12-4 and TRBJ2-2, with 9 bases fitting TRBD1. The J segment lost 4 bases and the V segment lost 5 bases, leaving 5 bases of the junction unmatched. The length of the CDR3 is 15 residues. CDR3 in DNA: TGTGCCAGCAGTACAGGGGGCAAGGGCACCGGGGAGCTGTTTTTT. This sequence encodes CASSTGGKGTGELFF.

This clonotype has more than one count but fewer than ten. The chain couples TRBV5-1 to TRBJ2-5; D is possibly TRBD2 (6 bases). The germline gives CDR1 SGHRS, CDR2 YFSETQ. V was trimmed by 0 bases and J by 4 bases, leaving 19 bases between them. The CDR3 has 17 residues. Here the CDR3 DNA reads TGCGCCAGCAGCTTGGCTGATTGGAGCGGGTCAACAGAGACCCAGTACTTC. Amino acid sequence: CASSLADWSGSTETQYF.

The CDR3 is CASLTGFVGGDEQFF. The DNA for the CDR3 is TGTGCCAGCTTGACAGGGTTCGTCGGGGGCGATGAGCAGTTCTTC. This chain joins TRBV18 and TRBJ2-1, with D maybe TRBD1 (7 bases). The CDR3 loop spans 15 amino acids. V gave up 7 bases and J gave up 8 bases, with 21 bases separating them. Germline loops: CDR1 KGHSH, CDR2 LQKENI.

This sequence joins TRBV19 and TRBJ2-1; D is perhaps TRBD1 (6 bases). Germline V gives CDR1 LNHDA, CDR2 SQIVND (reference sequence). The CDR3 length is 17 residues. Trimming removed 7 bases from V and 1 base from J, with 20 bases in between. CDR3 DNA: TGTGCCAGTACTTCACCAGGGGTCCGTGGGTCCTACAATGAGCAGTTCTTC. This codes for CASTSPGVRGSYNEQFF.

This chain joins TRBV6-5 and TRBJ2-7; no reliable D call. The V gene's germline CDR1 is MNHEY and CDR2 SVGAGI. The V gene lost 2 bases and the J gene lost 2 bases, with 10 bases spanning the gap. The CDR3 has 14 residues. The CDR3 protein is CASSYGRWPYEQYF. The CDR3 DNA follows: TGTGCCAGCAGTTACGGTCGGTGGCCCTACGAGCAGTACTTC.

In its sample, this clonotype was seen a few times. The rearrangement joins TRBV7-3 to TRBJ2-4; D is uncertain. Germline CDR1 reads SGHTA; CDR2 reads FQGTGA. The ends were cut back, 5 bases at V and 2 bases at J, with 7 bases in the middle. The CDR3 loop spans 13 amino acids. The CDR3 reads CASSTVSKNIQYF. The CDR3 DNA reads as TGTGCCAGCAGCACAGTTTCCAAAAACATTCAGTACTTC.

This clonotype came up many times. V and J are TRBV12-3 or TRBV12-4 and TRBJ1-2; possible D gene TRBD1, 5 bases. Trimming left V 6 bases short and J 8 bases short, with 13 bases between. This CDR3 region has 12 residues. The CDR3 region is CASREAGRGYTF. The DNA for the CDR3 is TGTGCCAGCAGGGAAGCGGGGCGCGGCTACACCTTC.

J is TRBJ1-1 and V is TRBV4-2, with D unclear. The CDR3 loop spans 14 amino acids. Germline V CDR1 and CDR2: LGHNA, YNFKEQ. V lost 1 base and J 7 bases, leaving 13 bases between the germline ends. The CDR3 DNA sequence: TGTGCCAGCAGCCAAGGTTTCGGGGTTGATGAAGCTTTCTTT. Residues: CASSQGFGVDEAFF.

J is TRBJ2-2 and V is TRBV18; TRBD2 matches at 12 bases. The CDR3 runs 16 residues. Germline trimming cut 3 bases from V and 6 bases from J; bases unmatched to any gene: 5. Germline V gene sequence: CDR1 KGHSH, CDR2 LQKENI. CDR3 residues: CASSPRTSGTSGELFF. CDR3 DNA sequence: TGTGCCAGCTCACCCAGGACTAGCGGGACCTCCGGGGAGCTGTTTTTT. Full variable domain (remainder filled in from reference TRBV18 and TRBJ2-2): NAGVMQNPRHLVRRRGQEARLRCSPMKGHSHVYWYRQLPEEGLKFMVYLQKENIIDESGMPKERFSAEFPKEGPSILRIQQVVRGDSAAYFCASSPRTSGTSGELFFGEGSRLTVL.

This chain links TRBV5-1 with TRBJ2-2, with 9 bases lining up with TRBD1. Per germline, CDR1 SGHRS and CDR2 YFSETQ. V gave up 4 bases and J gave up 1 base; unmatched junction bases: 5. The CDR3 is 16 residues long. In DNA, the CDR3 is TGCGCCAGCAGCCACCGGGACAGGGTGAACACCGGGGAGCTGTTTTTT. Its translation is CASSHRDRVNTGELFF.

Only a few counts were recorded for this clonotype. The CDR3 sequence is CASSQRTRSYEQYF. The CDR3 nucleotides read TGCGCCAGCAGCCAAAGGACAAGATCCTACGAGCAGTACTTC. The chain is built from TRBV4-1 and TRBJ2-7; D might be TRBD1 (5 bases). This CDR3 spans 14 amino acids. The V gene's germline CDR1 is MGHRA and CDR2 YSYEKL. V lost 2 bases and J 1 base, leaving 9 bases between the germline ends.

This clonotype occurred a few times. This chain uses TRBV4-3 with TRBJ2-1; D tentatively fits TRBD1 or TRBD2 (6 bases each). The germline gives CDR1 LGHNA, CDR2 YSLEER. Trimming cost V 0 bases and J 4 bases, with 13 bases left between them. The CDR3 contains 16 residues. The CDR3 loop is CASSQERGTLYNEQFF. In nucleotides, the CDR3 is TGCGCCAGCAGCCAAGAAAGGGGGACTCTTTACAATGAGCAGTTCTTC.

The genes are TRBV7-3 and TRBJ2-1; 11 bases align to TRBD1. Germline values: CDR1 SGHTA, CDR2 FQGTGA. This CDR3 region has 16 residues. Losses at the gene ends were 4 bases for V and 0 bases for J; bases not matched to a gene: 2. CDR3 bases: TGTGCCAGCAGCTGGGGGACAGGGGGCTCCTACAATGAGCAGTTCTTC. Its translation: CASSWGTGGSYNEQFF.